The T cell receptor beta chain described here comes from a study of T-cell reconstitution after alpha-beta-depleted transplantation in children. This clonotype was observed a few times. Preparation of the TCRbeta library involved a method that used unique molecular identifiers. TCRdb fed the PCR reads into MiXCR, producing one record per CDR3 protein. The table records around 380,000 distinct CDR3 sequences, approximately 10% of them present only once. The germline CDR1 and CDR2 sequences are SNHLY and FYNNEI. The trim removed 6 bases at V and 7 bases at J, leaving 8 bases unmatched. The CDR3 has 14 amino acids.

Source: PBMCs from the stem cell graft donor, taken from the stem cell graft. The chain uses TRBV2 and TRBJ2-1; 8 nucleotides align to TRBD2. This sequence was found in a human donor who donated a stem cell graft to a child with acute myeloid leukemia. The CDR3 DNA is TGTGCCAGCAGCAACGCCGGGGGGGCGAATGAGCAGTTCTTC. This encodes CASSNAGGANEQFF.